The clone carrying this T cell receptor beta chain was observed many times. Antigen unknown. The germline V gene encodes CDR1 SGDLS and CDR2 YYNGEE. Trimming shortened V by 0 bases and J by 1 base, and 10 bases separated the two germline ends. The CDR3 sequence is 15 residues long. RNA transcripts provided the template for amplifying TCR beta CDR3 regions. An initial RT-PCR round employing HTBI primers preceded a second-round multiplex PCR. TCRdb processed the multiplex PCR reads anew with MiXCR; each CDR3 protein has one entry. The sample records approximately 700,000 distinct CDR3 sequences, approximately 39% being singletons. This record comes from a study of Graves' ophthalmopathy and Graves' hyperthyroidism. Whole-study context: No treatment had been given when peripheral blood was collected at initial diagnosis. Findings and caveats of the study: Among thyroid clonotypes expanded above 0.001 frequency, most also appeared in blood.

No donor had other autoimmune disease, uncontrolled infection, pregnancy or lactation. An approximately 10 ml volume of fresh peripheral blood provided the PBMCs. The sample comprised peripheral blood. This sequence was found in an adult man with Graves' ophthalmopathy. The genes are TRBV9 and TRBJ1-1; D remains ambiguous. The CDR3, as DNA: TGTGCCAGCAGCGTAGCTAGCAGTACGAACACTGAAGCTTTCTTT. It codes for CASSVASSTNTEAFF.